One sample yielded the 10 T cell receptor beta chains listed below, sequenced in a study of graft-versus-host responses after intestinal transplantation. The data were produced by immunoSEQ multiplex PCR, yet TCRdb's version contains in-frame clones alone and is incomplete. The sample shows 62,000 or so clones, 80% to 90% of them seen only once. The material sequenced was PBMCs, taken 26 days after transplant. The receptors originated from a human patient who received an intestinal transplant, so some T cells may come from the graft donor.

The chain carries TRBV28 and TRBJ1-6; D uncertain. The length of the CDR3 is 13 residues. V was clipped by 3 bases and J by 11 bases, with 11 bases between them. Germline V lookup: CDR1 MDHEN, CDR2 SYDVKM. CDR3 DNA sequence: TGTGCCAGCAGTTTGGACTCAGGCGCACCCCTCCACTTT. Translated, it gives CASSLDSGAPLHF.

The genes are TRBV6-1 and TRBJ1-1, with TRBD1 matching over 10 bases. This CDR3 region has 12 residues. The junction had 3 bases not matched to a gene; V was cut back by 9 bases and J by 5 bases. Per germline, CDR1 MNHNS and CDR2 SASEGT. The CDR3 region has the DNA TGTGCCAGTAGACAGGGGGCAACTGAAGCTTTCTTT. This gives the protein CASRQGATEAFF.

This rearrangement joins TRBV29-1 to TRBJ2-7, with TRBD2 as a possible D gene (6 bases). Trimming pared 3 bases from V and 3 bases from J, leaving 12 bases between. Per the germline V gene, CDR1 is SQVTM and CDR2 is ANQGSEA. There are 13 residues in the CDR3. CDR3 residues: CSVEGRGGYEQYF. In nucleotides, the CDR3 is TGCAGCGTTGAGGGGCGGGGAGGCTACGAGCAGTACTTC.

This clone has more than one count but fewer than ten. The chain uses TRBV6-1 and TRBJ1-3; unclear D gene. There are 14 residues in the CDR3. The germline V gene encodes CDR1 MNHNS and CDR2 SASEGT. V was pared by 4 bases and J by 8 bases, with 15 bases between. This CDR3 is CASSVPGGAYTIYF. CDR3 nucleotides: TGTGCCAGCAGTGTCCCAGGAGGCGCATACACCATATATTTT.

CDR3 coding DNA: TGTGCCACCCGACAGGCCTACGAGCAGTACTTC. Its translation: CATRQAYEQYF. The chain couples TRBV6-5 to TRBJ2-7; D might be TRBD1 (6 bases). The CDR3 has 11 residues. From germline, CDR1 is MNHEY and CDR2 SVGAGI. Trimming pared 10 bases from V and 2 bases from J, leaving 9 bases between.

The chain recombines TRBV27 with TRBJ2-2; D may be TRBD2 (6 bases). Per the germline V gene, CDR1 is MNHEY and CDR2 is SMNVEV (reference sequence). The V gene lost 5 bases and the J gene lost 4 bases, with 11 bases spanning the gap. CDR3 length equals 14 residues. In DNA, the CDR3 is TGTGCCAGCAGTGCGGGACTTTCCACCGGGGAGCTGTTTTTT. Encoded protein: CASSAGLSTGELFF.

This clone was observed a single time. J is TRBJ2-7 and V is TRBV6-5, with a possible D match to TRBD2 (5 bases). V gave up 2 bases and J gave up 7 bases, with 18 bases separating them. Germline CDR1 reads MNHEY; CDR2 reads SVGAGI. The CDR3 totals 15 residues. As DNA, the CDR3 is TGTGCCAGCAGTTACAGCCCCCTTGGAGGCGAAGAGCAGTACTTC. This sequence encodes CASSYSPLGGEEQYF.

CDR3 residues: CASSQGLFYEQYV. In DNA form, the CDR3 reads TGCGCCAGCAGCCAAGGACTGTTCTACGAGCAGTACGTC. The V call is TRBV4-1, the J call TRBJ2-7; D gene unclear. The V end was cut by 1 base, the J end by 3 bases, with 7 bases between. This CDR3 has 13 residues. Germline-derived CDR1 and CDR2 are MGHRA and YSYEKL.

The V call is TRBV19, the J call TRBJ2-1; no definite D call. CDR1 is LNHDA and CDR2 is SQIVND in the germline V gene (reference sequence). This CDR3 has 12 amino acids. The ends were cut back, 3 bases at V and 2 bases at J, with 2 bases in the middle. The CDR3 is CASSIAYNEQFF. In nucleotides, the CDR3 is TGTGCCAGTAGTATCGCCTACAATGAGCAGTTCTTC.

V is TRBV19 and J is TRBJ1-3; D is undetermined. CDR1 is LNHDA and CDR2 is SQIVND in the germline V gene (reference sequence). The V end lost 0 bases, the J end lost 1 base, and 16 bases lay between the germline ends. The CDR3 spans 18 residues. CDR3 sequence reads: CASSIDLEATMSGNTIYF. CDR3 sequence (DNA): TGTGCCAGTAGTATAGACCTCGAGGCCACGATGTCTGGAAACACCATATATTTT.